One sample yielded the 22 T cell receptor beta chains listed below, sequenced in a study of blood T cell repertoires in COVID-19. Libraries were prepared by immunoSEQ multiplex PCR; TCRdb keeps only in-frame clonotypes and omits some of them. This table holds roughly 90,000 clones, about 82% found once. The sample consisted of peripheral blood. The source is a human donor in a cohort sampled during active COVID-19.

This chain connects TRBV9 to TRBJ2-1, with 8 bases aligning to TRBD2. The CDR3 sequence is 16 residues long. V trimming: 4 bases; J trimming: 4 bases; junction bases outside the gene matches: 10. From germline, CDR1 is SGDLS and CDR2 YYNGEE. CDR3 residues: CASSSRRGLDYNEQFF. The DNA for the CDR3 is TGTGCCAGCAGCTCCCGCCGGGGACTAGATTACAATGAGCAGTTCTTC.

CDR3 sequence: CASSVSGRVPDTQYF. In DNA, the CDR3 is TGTGCCAGCAGCGTTTCCGGGAGAGTTCCAGATACGCAGTATTTT. J is TRBJ2-3 and V is TRBV3-1 (or the pseudogene TRBV3-2); perhaps TRBD2 as D (6 bases). Germline lookup yields CDR1 LGHDT and CDR2 YNNKEL (reference sequence). CDR3 length: 15 amino acids. Trimming pared 5 bases from V and 4 bases from J, leaving 16 bases between.

This clone appeared a single time. V is TRBV10-3 and J is TRBJ1-1; a weak D match, TRBD1 (6 bases). CDR1 is ENHRY and CDR2 is SYGVKD in the germline V gene. The CDR3 has 13 amino acids. V lost 4 bases to trimming and J lost 5 bases, with 11 bases between them. CDR3 in DNA: TGTGCCATCAGTGGGATAGGGGGAACTGAAGCTTTCTTT. It is translated as CAISGIGGTEAFF.

The CDR3 sequence: CASSEQGISSGANVLTF. The CDR3 region has the DNA TGTGCCAGCAGTGAACAGGGAATTAGCTCTGGGGCCAACGTCCTGACTTTC. V usage is TRBV6-1 and J usage is TRBJ2-6; tentatively, D is TRBD1 (5 bases). Germline loops: CDR1 MNHNS, CDR2 SASEGT. Trimming removed 2 bases at V and 0 bases at J, with 11 bases between. The CDR3 has 17 amino acids.

The V and J genes are TRBV6-5 and TRBJ2-1, with 7 bases aligning to TRBD2. V lost 7 bases to trimming and J lost 7 bases; unmatched junction nucleotides: 10. Germline CDR1 and CDR2: MNHEY and SVGAGI. This CDR3 is built from 14 residues. This chain's CDR3 is CASTAGVGWNEQFF. CDR3 nucleotides: TGTGCCAGCACTGCGGGAGTTGGCTGGAATGAGCAGTTCTTC.

V usage is TRBV24-1 and J usage is TRBJ1-5; 7 bases map to TRBD1. CDR3 size: 14 residues. V lost 7 bases to trimming and J lost 5 bases; unmatched junction nucleotides: 7. Germline V gene sequence: CDR1 KGHDR, CDR2 SFDVKD. The CDR3 nucleotides are TGTGCCACCAGCTCGGACAGGAGGTATCAGCCCCAGCATTTT. Protein product: CATSSDRRYQPQHF.

The sample holds a few counts of this clone. Other DNA sequences in the sample encode the same CDR3. This sequence joins TRBV18 and TRBJ2-7; D gene uncertain. CDR3 size: 13 residues. Germline V gene data show CDR1 as KGHSH and CDR2 as LQKENI. Trimming removed 1 base from V and 3 bases from J, with 7 bases in between. CDR3 sequence reads: CASSPRQDYEQYF. The CDR3 coding sequence is TGTGCCAGCTCACCACGGCAAGACTACGAGCAGTACTTC.

The CDR3 protein is CASSGDREAFF. CDR3 nucleotides: TGTGCCAGCAGTGGGGACAGGGAAGCTTTCTTT. The chain uses TRBV2 and TRBJ1-1; TRBD1 matches 8 bases. The germline V gene encodes CDR1 SNHLY and CDR2 FYNNEI. V shed 4 bases and J 8 bases; nucleotides not matched to a gene: 0. The CDR3 contains 11 residues.

The chain combines TRBV7-2 with TRBJ2-7; a weak D match, TRBD1 (5 bases). The CDR3 length is 14 residues. Looked up from germline, CDR1 is SGHTA and CDR2 is FQGNSA. V lost 5 bases and J 7 bases, leaving 18 bases between the germline ends. CDR3 loop: CASSPAAGKKEQYF. Here the CDR3 DNA reads TGTGCCAGCAGCCCAGCCGCAGGGAAAAAAGAGCAGTACTTC.

The chain links TRBV6-6 to TRBJ2-7; TRBD1 matches at 10 bases. The germline CDR1 and CDR2 sequences are MNHNY and SVGAGI (reference sequence). CDR3 length: 18 residues. The V gene end was trimmed by 5 bases and the J gene end by 2 bases; junction bases not matched to a gene: 15. The CDR3 nucleotides read TGTGCCAGCAGTCCCCGGGACAGGGGTGCTATTGATACCTACGAGCAGTACTTC. Translated: CASSPRDRGAIDTYEQYF.

The CDR3 region is CAIDLGQGGGYTF. DNA for the CDR3: TGTGCCATCGACTTGGGCCAGGGAGGTGGCTACACCTTC. J is TRBJ1-2 and V is TRBV10-3, with D maybe TRBD1 (5 bases). V was trimmed by 8 bases and J by 7 bases, leaving 17 bases between them. Germline CDR1 ENHRY, CDR2 SYGVKD. The length of the CDR3 is 13 residues.

The chain uses TRBV21-1 and TRBJ2-5; TRBD1 is the table's D call, not checked against the DNA. TRBV21-1 is shown as a pseudogene. This CDR3 spans 17 amino acids. The CDR3 sequence: CASSKGLLGTGDETQYF. CDR3 in DNA: TGTGCCAGCAGCAAGGGGTTGTTGGGGACAGGGGACGAGACCCAGTACTTC.

This chain connects TRBV16 to TRBJ2-3, with D possibly matching TRBD1 (5 bases). V dropped 1 base and J dropped 3 bases, with 14 bases sitting between them. CDR3 length: 16 amino acids. Per the germline V gene, CDR1 is KGHSY and CDR2 is FQNENV. The CDR3 nucleotides read TGTGCCAGCAGCCAATTCAGCTCCAAGGGGACAGATACGCAGTATTTT. Translated, it gives CASSQFSSKGTDTQYF.

The chain employs TRBV6-2 or TRBV6-3 and TRBJ2-5; 11 bases match TRBD2. The ends lost 4 bases at V and 5 bases at J; junction bases unmatched: 3. This CDR3 is 14 amino acids long. Germline V gives CDR1 MNHEY, CDR2 SVGEGT. The CDR3 DNA reads TGTGCCAGCAGTTCGGGACTAGCGGTGGAGACCCAGTACTTC. Amino acid sequence: CASSSGLAVETQYF.

This chain joins TRBV19 and TRBJ2-7; 11 bases line up with TRBD1. Trimming at V came to 5 bases and at J to 5 bases, leaving 8 bases not matched to a gene. The CDR3 is 15 residues long. CDR1 is LNHDA and CDR2 is SQIVND in the germline V gene (reference sequence). CDR3 region: CASSPRTGGFNEQYF. Here the CDR3 DNA reads TGTGCCAGTAGTCCCCGGACAGGGGGCTTCAACGAGCAGTACTTC.

This chain connects TRBV4-1 to TRBJ1-1; D uncertain. This CDR3 spans 12 amino acids. CDR1 and CDR2 (germline): MGHRA, YSYEKL. Trimming removed 4 bases from V and 5 bases from J, with 8 bases in between. This CDR3 reads CASSLAGTEAFF. CDR3 DNA: TGCGCCAGCAGCCTGGCGGGGACTGAAGCTTTCTTT.

V gene TRBV9 combines with J gene TRBJ2-7; 14 nucleotides line up with TRBD2. After removal of 3 bases from V and 6 bases from J, the junction contained 8 bases not matched to a gene. This CDR3 region has 16 residues. Per the germline V gene, CDR1 is SGDLS and CDR2 is YYNGEE. The CDR3 region has the DNA TGTGCCAGCAGCGCCCAGACTAGCGGGGGGGCGGGCGAGCAGTACTTC. Its protein product is CASSAQTSGGAGEQYF.

This clone was seen a handful of times. V gene TRBV7-2 combines with J gene TRBJ2-3, with D unclear. Germline CDR1 is SGHTA and CDR2 is FQGNSA. The CDR3 has 13 residues. V was trimmed by 0 bases and J by 3 bases, leaving 4 bases between them. CDR3: CASSLAHTDTQYF. In DNA, the CDR3 is TGTGCCAGCAGCTTAGCACATACAGATACGCAGTATTTT.

The chain joins TRBV15 to TRBJ1-1; TRBD1 is a possible D gene (5 bases). Trimming left V 4 bases short and J 1 base short, with 13 bases between. CDR3 length: 15 amino acids. Germline V lookup: CDR1 LNHNV, CDR2 YYDKDF (reference sequence). The DNA for the CDR3 is TGTGCCACCAGCACTATCCTAACAGGGAACACTGAAGCTTTCTTT. It translates to CATSTILTGNTEAFF.

The rearrangement joins TRBV28 to TRBJ2-7, with 7 positions matching TRBD1. Unmatched junction bases numbered 9, after V lost 5 bases and J lost 5 bases. This CDR3 comprises 14 residues. Germline CDR1 reads MDHEN; CDR2 reads SYDVKM. The CDR3 bases are TGTGCCAGCAGTGGTGACAGGGCCTTGAACGAGCAGTACTTC. Amino acids: CASSGDRALNEQYF.

This chain links TRBV2 with TRBJ2-6; TRBD2 might be the D (6 bases). The CDR3 sequence is 17 residues long. Looked up from germline, CDR1 is SNHLY and CDR2 is FYNNEI. The germline V and J ends were trimmed by 2 bases and 1 base, with 12 bases remaining between them. The CDR3 here is CASSEYAGGSGANVLTF. For the CDR3, the DNA is TGTGCCAGCAGTGAATACGCAGGAGGGTCTGGGGCCAACGTCCTGACTTTC.

The chain carries TRBV4-3 and TRBJ1-2; 10 bases are shared with TRBD1. V shed 3 bases, J shed 6 bases, and the junction held 4 bases outside the gene matches. The V gene's germline CDR1 is LGHNA and CDR2 YSLEER. The length of the CDR3 is 14 residues. The CDR3, as DNA: TGCGCCAGCAGCCACCGACAGGGGGCGGATGGCTACACCTTC. Protein product: CASSHRQGADGYTF.